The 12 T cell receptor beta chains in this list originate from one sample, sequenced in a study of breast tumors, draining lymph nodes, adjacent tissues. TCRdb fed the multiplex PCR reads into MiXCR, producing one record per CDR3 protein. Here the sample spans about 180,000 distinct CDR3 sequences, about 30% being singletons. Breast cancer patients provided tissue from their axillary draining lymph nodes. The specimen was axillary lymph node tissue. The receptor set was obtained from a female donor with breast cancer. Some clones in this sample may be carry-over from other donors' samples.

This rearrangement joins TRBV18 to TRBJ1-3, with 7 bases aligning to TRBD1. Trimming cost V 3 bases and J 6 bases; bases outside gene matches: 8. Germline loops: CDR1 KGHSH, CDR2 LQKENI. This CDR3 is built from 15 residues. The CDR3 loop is CASSPGTAEQNTIYF. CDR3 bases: TGTGCCAGCTCACCCGGGACAGCAGAGCAAAACACCATATATTTT.

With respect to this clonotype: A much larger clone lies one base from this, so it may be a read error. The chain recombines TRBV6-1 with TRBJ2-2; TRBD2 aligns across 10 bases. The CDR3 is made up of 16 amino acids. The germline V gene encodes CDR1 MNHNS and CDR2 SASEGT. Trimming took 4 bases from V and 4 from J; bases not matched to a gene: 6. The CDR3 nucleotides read TGTGCCAGCAGTGCAAAGGCTAGCGGGGGCACCGGGGAGCTGTTTTTT. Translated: CASSAKASGGTGELFF.

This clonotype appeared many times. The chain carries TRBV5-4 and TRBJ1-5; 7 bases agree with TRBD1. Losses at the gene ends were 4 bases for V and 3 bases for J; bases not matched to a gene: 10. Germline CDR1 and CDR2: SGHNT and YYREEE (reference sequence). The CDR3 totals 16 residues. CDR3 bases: TGTGCCAGCAGCCATATCGGGACAGCCCTCAATCAGCCCCAGCATTTT. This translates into CASSHIGTALNQPQHF.

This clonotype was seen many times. CDR3 sequence reads: CASSELAGPQTQYF. CDR3 nucleotide sequence: TGTGCCAGCAGTGAGTTAGCGGGGCCGCAGACCCAGTACTTC. The chain combines TRBV6-5 with TRBJ2-5; 8 nucleotides align to TRBD2. The CDR3 sequence is 14 residues long. Germline V lookup: CDR1 MNHEY, CDR2 SVGAGI. The V and J ends lost 5 bases and 6 bases, in that order; junction bases with no gene match: 8.

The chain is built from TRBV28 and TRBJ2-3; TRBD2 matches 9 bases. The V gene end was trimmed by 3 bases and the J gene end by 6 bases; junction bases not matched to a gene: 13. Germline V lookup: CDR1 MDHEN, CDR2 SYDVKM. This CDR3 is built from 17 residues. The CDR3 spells CASSLASGVVRGDTQYF. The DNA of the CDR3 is TGTGCCAGCAGTTTGGCTAGCGGGGTCGTTCGCGGGGATACGCAGTATTTT.

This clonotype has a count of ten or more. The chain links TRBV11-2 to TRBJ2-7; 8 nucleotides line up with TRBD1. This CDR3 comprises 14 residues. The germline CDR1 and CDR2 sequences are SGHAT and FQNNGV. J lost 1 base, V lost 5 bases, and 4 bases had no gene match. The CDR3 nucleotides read TGTGCCAGCAGCGCGACAGGGGTTTCCTACGAGCAGTACTTC. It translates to CASSATGVSYEQYF.

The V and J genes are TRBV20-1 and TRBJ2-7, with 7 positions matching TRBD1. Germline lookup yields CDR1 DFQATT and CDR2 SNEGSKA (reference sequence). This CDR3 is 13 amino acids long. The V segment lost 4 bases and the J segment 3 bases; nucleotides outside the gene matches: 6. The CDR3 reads CSAKRAGGYEQYF. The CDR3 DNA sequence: TGCAGTGCTAAAAGGGCAGGGGGCTACGAGCAGTACTTC.

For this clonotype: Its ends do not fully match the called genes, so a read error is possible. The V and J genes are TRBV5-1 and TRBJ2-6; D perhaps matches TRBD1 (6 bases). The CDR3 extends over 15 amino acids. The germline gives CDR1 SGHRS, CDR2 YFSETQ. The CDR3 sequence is CASSFSGPGANVQTF. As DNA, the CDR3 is TGCGCCAGCAGCTTTTCAGGGCCAGGGGCCAACGTCCAGACCTTC.

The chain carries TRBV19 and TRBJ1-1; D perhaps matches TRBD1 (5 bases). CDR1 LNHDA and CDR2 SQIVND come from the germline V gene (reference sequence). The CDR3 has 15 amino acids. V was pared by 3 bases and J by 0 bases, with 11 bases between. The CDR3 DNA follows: TGTGCCAGTAGTATGAGGAAGGGGATGAACACTGAAGCTTTCTTT. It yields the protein CASSMRKGMNTEAFF.

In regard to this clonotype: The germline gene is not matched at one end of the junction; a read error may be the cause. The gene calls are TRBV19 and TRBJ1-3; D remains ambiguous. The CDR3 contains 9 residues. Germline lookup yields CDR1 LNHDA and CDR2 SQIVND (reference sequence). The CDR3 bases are TGTGCCAGTAGGGGTAGGACCCAGTTT. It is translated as CASRGRTQF.

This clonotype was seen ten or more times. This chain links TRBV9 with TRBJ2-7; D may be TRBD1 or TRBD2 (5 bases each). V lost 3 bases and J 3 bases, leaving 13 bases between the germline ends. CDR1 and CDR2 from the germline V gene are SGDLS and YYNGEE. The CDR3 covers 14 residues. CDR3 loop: CASSARDGDYEQYF. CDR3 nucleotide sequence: TGTGCCAGCAGCGCCCGGGACGGAGACTACGAGCAGTACTTC. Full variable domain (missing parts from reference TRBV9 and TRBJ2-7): DSGVTQTPKHLITATGQRVTLRCSPRSGDLSVYWYQQSLDQGLQFLIQYYNGEERAKGNILERFSAQQFPDLHSELNLSSLELGDSALYFCASSARDGDYEQYFGPGTRLTVT.

CDR3 bases: TGTGCCAGCAGACCCAGGGCCCTCAATCAGCCCCAGCATTTT. This codes for CASRPRALNQPQHF. The gene calls are TRBV2 and TRBJ1-5; weak D call: TRBD1 (5 bases). Looked up from germline, CDR1 is SNHLY and CDR2 is FYNNEI. The CDR3 spans 14 residues. The V end was cut by 6 bases, the J end by 3 bases, with 12 bases between.